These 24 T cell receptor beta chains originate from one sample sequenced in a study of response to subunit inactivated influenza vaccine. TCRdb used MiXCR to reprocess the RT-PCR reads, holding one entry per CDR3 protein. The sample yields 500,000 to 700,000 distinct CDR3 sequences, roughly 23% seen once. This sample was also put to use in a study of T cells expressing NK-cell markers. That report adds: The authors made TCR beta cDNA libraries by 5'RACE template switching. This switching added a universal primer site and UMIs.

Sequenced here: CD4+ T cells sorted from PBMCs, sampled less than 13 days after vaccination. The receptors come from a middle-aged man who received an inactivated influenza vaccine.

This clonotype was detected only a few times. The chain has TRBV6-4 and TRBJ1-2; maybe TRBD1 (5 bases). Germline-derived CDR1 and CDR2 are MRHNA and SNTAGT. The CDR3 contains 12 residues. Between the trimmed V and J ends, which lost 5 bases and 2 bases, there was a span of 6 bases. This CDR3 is CASSSGNYGYTF. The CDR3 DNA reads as TGTGCCAGCAGTTCAGGGAACTATGGCTACACCTTC.

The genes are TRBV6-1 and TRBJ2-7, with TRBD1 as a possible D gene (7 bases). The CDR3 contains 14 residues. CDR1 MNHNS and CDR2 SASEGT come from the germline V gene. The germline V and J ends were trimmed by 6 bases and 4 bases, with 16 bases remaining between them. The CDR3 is CASSPTGRFYEQYF. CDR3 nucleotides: TGTGCCAGCAGCCCGACAGGGAGGTTTTACGAGCAGTACTTC.

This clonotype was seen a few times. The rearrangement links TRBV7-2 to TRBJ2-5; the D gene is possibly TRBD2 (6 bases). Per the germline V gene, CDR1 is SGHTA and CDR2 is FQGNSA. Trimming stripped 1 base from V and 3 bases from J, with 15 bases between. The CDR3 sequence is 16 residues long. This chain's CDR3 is CASSLVFGRGEETQYF. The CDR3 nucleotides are TGTGCCAGCAGCTTAGTGTTCGGGAGAGGCGAAGAGACCCAGTACTTC.

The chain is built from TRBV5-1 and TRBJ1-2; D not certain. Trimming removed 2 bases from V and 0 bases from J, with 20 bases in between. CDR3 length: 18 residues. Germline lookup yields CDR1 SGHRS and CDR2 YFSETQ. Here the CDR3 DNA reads TGCGCCAGCAGCTTTGGTATCGGCTCGCGGCAGACTAACTATGGCTACACCTTC. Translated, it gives CASSFGIGSRQTNYGYTF.

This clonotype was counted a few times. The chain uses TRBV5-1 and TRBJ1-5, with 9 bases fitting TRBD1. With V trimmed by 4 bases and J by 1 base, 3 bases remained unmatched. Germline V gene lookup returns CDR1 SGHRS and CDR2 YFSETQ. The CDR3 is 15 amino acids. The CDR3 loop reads CASSTGGLSNQPQHF. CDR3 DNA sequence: TGCGCCAGCAGCACAGGGGGCTTGAGCAATCAGCCCCAGCATTTT.

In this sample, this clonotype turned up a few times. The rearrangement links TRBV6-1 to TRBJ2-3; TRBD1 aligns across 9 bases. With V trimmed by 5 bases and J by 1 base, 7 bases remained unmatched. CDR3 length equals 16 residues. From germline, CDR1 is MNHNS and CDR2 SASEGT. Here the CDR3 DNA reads TGTGCCAGCAGTCCACCGACAGGGGGGGGCACAGATACGCAGTATTTT. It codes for CASSPPTGGGTDTQYF.

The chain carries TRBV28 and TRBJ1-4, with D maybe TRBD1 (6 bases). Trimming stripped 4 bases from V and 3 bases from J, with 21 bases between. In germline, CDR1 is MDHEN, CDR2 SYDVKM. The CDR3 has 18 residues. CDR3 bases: TGTGCCAGCAGTTCATTCAGGGGCCGAGGGTGGGCTAATGAAAAACTGTTTTTT. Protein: CASSSFRGRGWANEKLFF.

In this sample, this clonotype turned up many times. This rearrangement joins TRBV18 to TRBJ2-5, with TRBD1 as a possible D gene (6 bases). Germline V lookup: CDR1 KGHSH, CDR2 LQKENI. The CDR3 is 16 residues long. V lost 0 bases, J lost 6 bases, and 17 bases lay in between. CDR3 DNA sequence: TGTGCCAGCTCACCACCGGTTGGAACAGGGTGGAAGACCCAGTACTTC. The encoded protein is CASSPPVGTGWKTQYF.

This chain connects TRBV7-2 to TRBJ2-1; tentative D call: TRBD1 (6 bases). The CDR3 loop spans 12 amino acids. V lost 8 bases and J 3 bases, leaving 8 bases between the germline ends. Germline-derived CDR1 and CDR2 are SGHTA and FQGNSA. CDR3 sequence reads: CASGGIYNEQFF. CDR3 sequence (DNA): TGTGCCAGCGGGGGCATCTACAATGAGCAGTTCTTC.

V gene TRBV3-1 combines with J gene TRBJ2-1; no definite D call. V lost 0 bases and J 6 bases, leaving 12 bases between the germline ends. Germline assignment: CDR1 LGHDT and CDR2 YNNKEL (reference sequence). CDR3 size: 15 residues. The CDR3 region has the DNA TGTGCCAGCAGCCAAGATTGGGCCAGAGCCAATGAGCAGTTCTTC. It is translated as CASSQDWARANEQFF.

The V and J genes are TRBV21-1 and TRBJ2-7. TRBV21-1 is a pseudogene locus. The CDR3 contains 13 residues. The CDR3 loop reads CASSKLRRQEQYF. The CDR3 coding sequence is TGTGCCAGCAGCAAACTTCGCCGTCAGGAGCAGTACTTC.

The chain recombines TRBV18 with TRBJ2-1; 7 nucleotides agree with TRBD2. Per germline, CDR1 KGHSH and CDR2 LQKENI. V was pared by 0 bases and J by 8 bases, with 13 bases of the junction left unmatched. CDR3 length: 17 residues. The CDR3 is CASSPPRGSSRRDEQFF. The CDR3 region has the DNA TGTGCCAGCTCACCACCTCGCGGGAGCTCCAGGCGCGATGAGCAGTTCTTC. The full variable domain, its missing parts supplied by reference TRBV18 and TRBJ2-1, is NAGVMQNPRHLVRRRGQEARLRCSPMKGHSHVYWYRQLPEEGLKFMVYLQKENIIDESGMPKERFSAEFPKEGPSILRIQQVVRGDSAAYFCASSPPRGSSRRDEQFFGPGTRLTVL.

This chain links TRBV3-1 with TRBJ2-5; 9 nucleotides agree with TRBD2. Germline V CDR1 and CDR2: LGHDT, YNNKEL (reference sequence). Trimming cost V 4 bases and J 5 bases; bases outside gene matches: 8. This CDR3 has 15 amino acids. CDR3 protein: CASSPSGTSRETQYF. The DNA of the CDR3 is TGTGCCAGCAGCCCATCCGGGACTAGCAGGGAGACCCAGTACTTC.

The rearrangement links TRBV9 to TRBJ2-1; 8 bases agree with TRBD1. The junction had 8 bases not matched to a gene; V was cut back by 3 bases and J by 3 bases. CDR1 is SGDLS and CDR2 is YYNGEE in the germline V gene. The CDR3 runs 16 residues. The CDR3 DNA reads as TGTGCCAGCAGCGCGACACCGGGACAGGACTACAATGAGCAGTTCTTC. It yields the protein CASSATPGQDYNEQFF.

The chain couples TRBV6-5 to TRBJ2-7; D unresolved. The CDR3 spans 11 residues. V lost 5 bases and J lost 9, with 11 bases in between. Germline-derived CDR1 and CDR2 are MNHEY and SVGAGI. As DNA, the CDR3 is TGTGCCAGCAGTCCGGGCTGGGGGCAGTACTTC. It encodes CASSPGWGQYF.

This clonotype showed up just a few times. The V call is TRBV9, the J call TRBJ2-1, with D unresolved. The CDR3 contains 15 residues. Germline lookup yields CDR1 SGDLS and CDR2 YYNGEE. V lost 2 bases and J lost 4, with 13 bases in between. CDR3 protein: CASSVGLDLYNEQFF. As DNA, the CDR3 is TGTGCCAGCAGCGTTGGGCTAGACTTATACAATGAGCAGTTCTTC.

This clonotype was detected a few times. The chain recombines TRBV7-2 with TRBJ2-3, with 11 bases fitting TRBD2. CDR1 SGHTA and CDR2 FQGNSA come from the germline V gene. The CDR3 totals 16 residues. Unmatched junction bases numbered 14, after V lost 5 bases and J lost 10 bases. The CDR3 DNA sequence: TGTGCCAGCAGCCCAAGAACTAGCGGGGGATCCCTAGCGCAGTATTTT. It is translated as CASSPRTSGGSLAQYF. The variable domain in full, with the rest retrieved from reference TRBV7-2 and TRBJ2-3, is GAGVSQSPSNKVTEKGKDVELRCDPISGHTALYWYRQSLGQGLEFLIYFQGNSAPDKSGLPSDRFSAERTGGSVSTLTIQRTQQEDSAVYLCASSPRTSGGSLAQYFGPGTRLTVL.

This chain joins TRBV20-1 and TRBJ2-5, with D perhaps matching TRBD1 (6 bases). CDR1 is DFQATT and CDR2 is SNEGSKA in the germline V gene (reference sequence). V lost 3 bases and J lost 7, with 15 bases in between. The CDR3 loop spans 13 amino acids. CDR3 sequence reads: CSASDRRVGTQYF. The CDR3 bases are TGCAGTGCTAGCGACAGGCGAGTCGGGACCCAGTACTTC.

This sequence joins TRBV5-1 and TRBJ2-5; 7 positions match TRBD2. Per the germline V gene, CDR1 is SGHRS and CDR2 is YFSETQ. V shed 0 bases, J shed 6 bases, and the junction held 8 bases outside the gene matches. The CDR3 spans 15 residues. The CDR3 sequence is CASSLEVGRAKTQYF. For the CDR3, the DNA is TGCGCCAGCAGCTTGGAGGTAGGGAGGGCCAAGACCCAGTACTTC.

CDR3 in amino acids: CASSFGTKTDTQYF. CDR3 bases: TGTGCCAGCAGCTTTGGGACCAAGACAGATACGCAGTATTTT. The rearrangement links TRBV7-2 to TRBJ2-3; D might be TRBD1 or TRBD2, each matching 5 bases. The CDR3 length is 14 residues. The germline V gene encodes CDR1 SGHTA and CDR2 FQGNSA. Trimming took 3 bases from V and 3 from J, leaving 10 bases between them.

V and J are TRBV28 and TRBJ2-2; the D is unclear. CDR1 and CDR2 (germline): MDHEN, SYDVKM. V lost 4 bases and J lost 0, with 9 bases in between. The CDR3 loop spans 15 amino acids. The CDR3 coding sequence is TGTGCCAGCAGTTACCGACTCCCGAACACCGGGGAGCTGTTTTTT. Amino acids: CASSYRLPNTGELFF.

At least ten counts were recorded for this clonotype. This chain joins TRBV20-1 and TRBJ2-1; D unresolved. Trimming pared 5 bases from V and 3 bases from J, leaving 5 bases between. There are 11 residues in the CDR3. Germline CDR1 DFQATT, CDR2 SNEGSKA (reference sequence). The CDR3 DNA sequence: TGCAGTGCTCGCGACTACAATGAGCAGTTCTTC. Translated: CSARDYNEQFF.

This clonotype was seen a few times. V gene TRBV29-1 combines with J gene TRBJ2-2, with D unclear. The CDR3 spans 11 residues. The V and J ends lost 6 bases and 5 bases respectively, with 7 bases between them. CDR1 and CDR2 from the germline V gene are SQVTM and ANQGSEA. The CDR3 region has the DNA TGCAGCGTAGACGCTACCGGGGAGCTGTTTTTT. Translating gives CSVDATGELFF.

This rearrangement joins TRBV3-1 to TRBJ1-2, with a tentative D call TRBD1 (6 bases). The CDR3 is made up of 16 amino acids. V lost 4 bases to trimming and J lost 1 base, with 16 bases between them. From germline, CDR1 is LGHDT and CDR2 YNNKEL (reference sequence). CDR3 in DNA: TGTGCCAGCAGCCCGGCTCATGGGGGCCTTAACTATGGCTACACCTTC. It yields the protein CASSPAHGGLNYGYTF.